Sequencing of this T cell receptor beta chain was carried out in a study of TIL therapy for anti-PD-1-resistant metastatic lung cancer. The time point denotes: pre-treatment sample, taken before nivolumab and TIL therapy. Most excised metastases sampled were pleural nodules or supraclavicular lymph nodes. Sequencing used immunoSEQ v3. Survey-level samples got 2 million or so read pairs; deep-level samples got about 5-6.5 million. The repertoire was sequenced with immunoSEQ multiplex PCR; TCRdb's copy has only in-frame clones and lacks some. Of some 90,000 clones listed, about three fifths are singletons. This clone has only one observation. The V and J ends lost 2 bases and 4 bases, in that order; junction bases with no gene match: 5. Germline CDR1 SNHLY, CDR2 FYNNEI. This CDR3 has 15 residues.

The source was tumor tissue, collected at baseline. The sequence came from a person between 25 and 80 years old with non-small cell lung cancer. V gene TRBV2 combines with J gene TRBJ2-5, with TRBD2 identical over 9 bases. CDR3 sequence reads: CASSERLAGAETQYF. CDR3 bases: TGTGCCAGCAGTGAAAGGTTAGCGGGAGCAGAGACCCAGTACTTC.